Following are 14 T cell receptor beta chains from one sample sequenced in a study of shared clonotypes between healthy human individuals. The table came from immunoSEQ multiplex PCR; TCRdb's copy has only in-frame clones and leaves some out. The table lists 1.4 million or so clones, 98% of them singletons. The source material was naive CD4+ T cells sorted from blood. Subset of the sample: CD45RA+ positively selected. These receptors originate from a man aged 25-40 years in good health.

The chain couples TRBV2 to TRBJ2-1, with 13 bases lining up with TRBD2. The germline V gene has CDR1 SNHLY and CDR2 FYNNEI. The CDR3 contains 15 residues. V dropped 6 bases and J dropped 9; count of bases not matched to a gene: 8. CDR3 DNA sequence: TGTGCCAGCAGGAAACTAGCGGGAGGGGTTCGTGAGCAGTTCTTC. As protein: CASRKLAGGVREQFF. Filled out from reference TRBV2 and TRBJ2-1, the complete variable domain reads EPEVTQTPSHQVTQMGQEVILRCVPISNHLYFYWYRQILGQKVEFLVSFYNNEISEKSEIFDDQFSVERPDGSNFTLKIRSTKLEDSAMYFCASRKLAGGVREQFFGPGTRLTVL.

This chain links TRBV28 with TRBJ2-3; D may correspond to TRBD1 or TRBD2 (5 bases each). The CDR3 has 13 residues. The V and J ends lost 6 bases and 8 bases respectively, with 15 bases between them. Germline-derived CDR1 and CDR2 are MDHEN and SYDVKM. DNA for the CDR3: TGTGCCAGCAGAAGCCCGGGACCACGTACGCAGTATTTT. This encodes CASRSPGPRTQYF.

The J gene is TRBJ1-5, the V gene TRBV18; D is undetermined. The V and J ends lost 2 bases and 7 bases respectively, with 9 bases between them. Germline V CDR1 and CDR2: KGHSH, LQKENI. The CDR3 spans 13 residues. CDR3 DNA sequence: TGTGCCAGCTCACCAGGGCTTAGCCAGCCCCAGCATTTT. Protein sequence: CASSPGLSQPQHF.

The V call is TRBV7-9, the J call TRBJ2-5, with unresolved D. V was trimmed by 1 base and J by 0 bases, leaving 9 bases between them. The CDR3 is made up of 15 amino acids. Per germline, CDR1 SEHNR and CDR2 FQNEAQ (reference sequence). The CDR3 bases are TGTGCCAGCAGCTTAGAGGGCGCGTACCAAGAGACCCAGTACTTC. This encodes CASSLEGAYQETQYF.

V is TRBV4-1 and J is TRBJ2-2, with D perhaps matching TRBD2 (6 bases). This CDR3 is built from 16 residues. Germline-derived CDR1 and CDR2 are MGHRA and YSYEKL. V lost 1 base and J lost 5, with 14 bases in between. CDR3 bases: TGCGCCAGCAGCCAAGTTAGAGCGGGCGGTACCGGGGAGCTGTTTTTT. Its protein product is CASSQVRAGGTGELFF.

On this clone: Other DNA sequences in the same sample also yield this CDR3. The chain links TRBV7-9 to TRBJ2-7; perhaps TRBD1 as D (6 bases). The ends were cut back, 5 bases at V and 3 bases at J, with 8 bases in the middle. The CDR3 loop spans 12 amino acids. Germline V gene sequence: CDR1 SEHNR, CDR2 FQNEAQ (reference sequence). CDR3 protein: CASSVQGYEQYF. The CDR3, as DNA: TGTGCCAGCAGCGTACAGGGCTACGAGCAGTACTTC.

This sequence joins TRBV5-1 and TRBJ2-7; 9 positions agree with TRBD1. The J segment lost 5 bases and the V segment lost 5 bases, leaving 5 bases of the junction unmatched. CDR3 length: 13 amino acids. Per the germline V gene, CDR1 is SGHRS and CDR2 is YFSETQ. The CDR3 here is CASRGTGSNEQYF. In nucleotides, the CDR3 is TGCGCCAGCAGAGGGACAGGGTCTAACGAGCAGTACTTC.

V is TRBV10-1 and J is TRBJ1-1; D is unclear. This CDR3 is 12 amino acids long. The V end lost 6 bases, the J end lost 11 bases, and 16 bases lay between the germline ends. Germline lookup yields CDR1 WNHNN and CDR2 SYGVQD (reference sequence). CDR3 bases: TGCGCCAGCAGCGAAACTTTGAAGGCGGCTTTCTTT. Protein sequence: CASSETLKAAFF.

The chain carries TRBV6-5 and TRBJ2-3; tentative D call: TRBD1 (6 bases). Trimming removed 2 bases from V and 7 bases from J, with 10 bases in between. CDR3 size: 13 residues. CDR1 is MNHEY and CDR2 is SVGAGI in the germline V gene. CDR3 amino acids: CASSYPGTHTQYF. Written as DNA, the CDR3 is TGTGCCAGCAGTTACCCGGGGACACATACGCAGTATTTT.

The chain joins TRBV19 to TRBJ1-5; 7 positions match TRBD1. CDR1 LNHDA and CDR2 SQIVND come from the germline V gene (reference sequence). This CDR3 region has 14 residues. V was pared by 6 bases and J by 2 bases, with 4 bases of the junction left unmatched. The CDR3 region has the DNA TGTGCCAGTAGCCGACAGGGAGGCAATCAGCCCCAGCATTTT. Protein: CASSRQGGNQPQHF.

J is TRBJ2-2 and V is TRBV14; D ambiguous. The CDR3 covers 15 residues. The V end lost 4 bases, the J end lost 1 base, and 10 bases lay between the germline ends. Per germline, CDR1 SGHDN and CDR2 FVKESK. The CDR3 reads CASSRNWENTGELFF. For the CDR3, the DNA is TGTGCCAGCAGCCGGAATTGGGAGAACACCGGGGAGCTGTTTTTT.

The chain is built from TRBV5-5 and TRBJ2-1, with a tentative D call TRBD1 (6 bases). Germline V gene sequence: CDR1 SGHKS, CDR2 YYEKEE (reference sequence). The CDR3 is made up of 15 amino acids. Trimming left V 4 bases short and J 4 bases short, with 15 bases between. The CDR3 sequence is CASSPVGDTYNEQFF. The DNA of the CDR3 is TGTGCCAGCAGCCCGGTCGGGGACACTTACAATGAGCAGTTCTTC.

This clone was recorded only once. Here the CDR3 reads CASSGYGTSLVGELFF. For the CDR3, the DNA is TGTGCCAGCAGCGGATACGGGACTAGCCTAGTCGGGGAGCTGTTTTTT. The genes are TRBV28 and TRBJ2-2; 9 bases match TRBD2. V lost 6 bases to trimming and J lost 7 bases; unmatched junction nucleotides: 12. This CDR3 contains 16 residues. CDR1 MDHEN and CDR2 SYDVKM come from the germline V gene.

The gene calls are TRBV9 and TRBJ2-7; D may be TRBD2 (6 bases). CDR1 is SGDLS and CDR2 is YYNGEE in the germline V gene. V was clipped by 3 bases and J by 0 bases, with 10 bases between them. The length of the CDR3 is 14 residues. The CDR3 DNA reads TGTGCCAGCAGCGGCGGGACTTACTCCTACGAGCAGTACTTC. Its protein product is CASSGGTYSYEQYF.